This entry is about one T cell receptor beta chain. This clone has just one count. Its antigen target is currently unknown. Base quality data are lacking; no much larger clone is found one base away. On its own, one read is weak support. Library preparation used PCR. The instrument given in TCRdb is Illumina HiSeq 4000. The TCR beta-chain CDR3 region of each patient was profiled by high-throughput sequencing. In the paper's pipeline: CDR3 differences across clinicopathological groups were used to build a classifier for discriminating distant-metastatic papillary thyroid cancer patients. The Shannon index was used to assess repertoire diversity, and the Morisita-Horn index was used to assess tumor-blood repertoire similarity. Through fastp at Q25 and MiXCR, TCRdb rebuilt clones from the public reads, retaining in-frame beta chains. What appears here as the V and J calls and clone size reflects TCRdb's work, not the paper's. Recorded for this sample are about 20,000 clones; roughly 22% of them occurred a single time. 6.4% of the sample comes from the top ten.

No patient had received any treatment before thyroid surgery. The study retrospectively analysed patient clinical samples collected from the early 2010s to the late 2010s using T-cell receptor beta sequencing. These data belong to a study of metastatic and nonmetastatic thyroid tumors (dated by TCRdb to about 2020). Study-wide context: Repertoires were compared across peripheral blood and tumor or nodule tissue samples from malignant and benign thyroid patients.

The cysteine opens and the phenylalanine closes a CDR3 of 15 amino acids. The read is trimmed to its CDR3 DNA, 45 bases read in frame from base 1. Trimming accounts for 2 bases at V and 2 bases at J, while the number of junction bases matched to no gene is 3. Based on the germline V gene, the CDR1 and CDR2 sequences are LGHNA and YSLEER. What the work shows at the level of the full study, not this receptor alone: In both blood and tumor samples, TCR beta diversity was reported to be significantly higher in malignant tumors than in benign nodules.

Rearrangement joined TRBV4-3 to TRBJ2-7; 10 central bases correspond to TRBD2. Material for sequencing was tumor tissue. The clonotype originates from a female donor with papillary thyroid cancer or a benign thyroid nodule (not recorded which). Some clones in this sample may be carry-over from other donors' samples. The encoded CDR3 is CASSQQAGGPYEQYF. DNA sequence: TGCGCCAGCAGCCAACAAGCGGGAGGGCCCTACGAGCAGTACTTC.